Listed below are T cell receptor beta chains from one sample, sequenced in a study of cytomegalovirus exposure and HLA in healthy donors. The method was immunoSEQ multiplex PCR; TCRdb's version includes in-frame clones alone and lacks a portion of them. The sample lists 100,000 or so clones, 83% seen once, with roughly 6% in the top ten. Source material: PBMCs. These receptors all come from a man aged 18 to 30 in good health and CMV-seronegative. CDR3s include the opening cysteine and the closing phenylalanine or tryptophan. A D gene is named only where the DNA matches it firmly. A clone size is listed for some rows: how often the clone was seen (once, few, many), or a class if it is expanded.

D: NA; V: TRBV27; size: NA; J: TRBJ2-7; DNA: TGTGCCAGCAGTTTTGGGGACACATCCTACGAGCAGTACTTC; CDR3: CASSFGDTSYEQYF
D: NA; V: TRBV18; size: NA; J: TRBJ1-3; DNA: TGTGCCAGCTCAGTACAGGCTATAAGCTCTGGAAACACCATATATTTT; CDR3: CASSVQAISSGNTIYF
D: NA; V: TRBV5-6; size: few; J: TRBJ2-7; DNA: TGTGCCAGCAGCTTGGGCCTGGGTTCGGGATTTGGCGAGCAGTACTTC; CDR3: CASSLGLGSGFGEQYF
D: TRBD1; V: TRBV7-9; size: NA; J: TRBJ2-3; DNA: TGTGCCAGCAGCGAGACAGGGCGCACAGATACGCAGTATTTT; CDR3: CASSETGRTDTQYF
D: NA; V: TRBV10-3; size: NA; J: TRBJ1-2; DNA: TGTGCCATCAGGGGGACGCTACAGGGAAGTGGCTACACCTTC; CDR3: CAIRGTLQGSGYTF
D: TRBD2; V: TRBV13; size: NA; J: TRBJ2-1; DNA: TGCGCCAGCAGCCTTGGGACTAGCGGGAGTAGTCAGTTCTTC; CDR3: CASSLGTSGSSQFF
D: TRBD1; V: TRBV19; size: NA; J: TRBJ1-1; DNA: TGTGCCAGTAGTAACCGGGACAGGGGATACACTGAAGCTTTCTTT; CDR3: CASSNRDRGYTEAFF
D: NA; V: TRBV6-5; size: few; J: TRBJ1-1; DNA: TGTGCCAGCAGTTACGGAGAGGGAATCACTGAAGCTTTCTTT; CDR3: CASSYGEGITEAFF
D: NA; V: TRBV4-1; size: NA; J: TRBJ1-1; DNA: TGTGCCAGCAGCCAAGGACAGTGGACTGAAGCTTTCTTT; CDR3: CASSQGQWTEAFF
D: NA; V: TRBV7-9; size: NA; J: TRBJ1-1; DNA: TGTGCCAGCAGCTTAGGGGGCCCCCGGACTGAAGCTTTCTTT; CDR3: CASSLGGPRTEAFF
D: TRBD2; V: TRBV10-3; size: NA; J: TRBJ2-3; DNA: TGTGCCATCAGTGATCAAAGGGAGGGAGATACGCAGTATTTT; CDR3: CAISDQREGDTQYF
D: NA; V: TRBV27; size: NA; J: TRBJ1-1; DNA: TGTGCCAGCAGTTTACGGGGCTGGGGGGATGGAGCTTTCTTT; CDR3: CASSLRGWGDGAFF
D: TRBD2; V: TRBV13; size: NA; J: TRBJ2-7; DNA: TGTGCCAGCAGCTTAGTCCTCGGACTAGCCGCCCCCTACGAGCAGTACTTC; CDR3: CASSLVLGLAAPYEQYF
D: NA; V: TRBV10-3; size: NA; J: TRBJ2-5; DNA: TGTGCCATCAGTAAAGCGGGCCCCGTCGGTGAGACCCAGTACTTC; CDR3: CAISKAGPVGETQYF
D: NA; V: TRBV4-3; size: NA; J: TRBJ2-7; DNA: TGCGCCAGCAGCCCGCCCCAGACAGAGACCTACGAGCAGTACTTC; CDR3: CASSPPQTETYEQYF
D: TRBD1; V: TRBV5-4; size: NA; J: TRBJ1-1; DNA: TGTGCCAGCAGCTTGGGGCAGGGGGCCGTGGACACTGAAGCTTTCTTT; CDR3: CASSLGQGAVDTEAFF